The 25 T cell receptor beta chains presented below share a single source sample, sequenced in a study of long-term antiretroviral therapy in people with HIV. Version v3.0 of the immunoSEQ assay was performed at survey level. This table comes from immunoSEQ multiplex PCR, and its TCRdb copy is limited to in-frame clones, with some not included. The table shows approximately 24,000 clones, with approximately 88% occurring only once. The source was unsorted PBMCs, collected around 5.9 years after starting antiretroviral therapy. The receptor set was obtained from a man between 25 and 39 years old with HIV.

Comments on this clone: The junction differs from germline at one of its ends, possibly a read error. V and J are TRBV11-2 and TRBJ2-1, with D hard to call. The V gene's germline CDR1 is SGHAT and CDR2 FQNNGV. This CDR3 spans 17 amino acids. As DNA, the CDR3 is TGTGCCAGCAGCCATGGCGCCGGCAACGGTCCGGGCAGTGAGCGGTTCTTC. Translating it yields CASSHGAGNGPGSERFF.

The chain links TRBV4-3 to TRBJ2-5; TRBD1 is a possible D gene (5 bases). Germline CDR1 LGHNA, CDR2 YSLEER. Trimming pared 0 bases from V and 5 bases from J, leaving 13 bases between. The CDR3 spans 15 residues. CDR3 in amino acids: CASSQDQGYGETQYF. As DNA, the CDR3 is TGCGCCAGCAGCCAAGATCAGGGATACGGGGAGACCCAGTACTTC.

This clone was seen once. The V gene is TRBV7-3, the J gene TRBJ2-4, with D possibly TRBD1 on 5 matching bases. V was pared by 2 bases and J by 8 bases, with 19 bases between. In germline, CDR1 is SGHTA, CDR2 FQGTGA. The CDR3 has 16 amino acids. Here the CDR3 reads CASSLSAQGAMYIQYF. In nucleotides, the CDR3 is TGTGCCAGCAGCTTATCGGCCCAGGGCGCCATGTACATTCAGTACTTC.

J is TRBJ2-5 and V is TRBV25-1, with D unresolved. The CDR3 extends over 14 amino acids. The germline CDR1 and CDR2 sequences are MGHDK and SYGVNS. Deletions cut 1 base from V and 2 bases from J, with 8 bases between. The CDR3 here is CASSESNRQETQYF. In DNA, the CDR3 is TGTGCCAGCAGTGAATCTAACAGACAAGAGACCCAGTACTTC.

V is TRBV12-5 and J is TRBJ2-3, with D possibly TRBD1 on 5 matching bases. Between the trimmed V and J ends, which lost 5 bases and 0 bases, there was a span of 9 bases. The CDR3 contains 14 residues. The germline V gene encodes CDR1 LGHNT and CDR2 FRNRAP. This chain's CDR3 is CASGVRGSTDTQYF. CDR3 in DNA: TGTGCTAGTGGTGTTAGGGGAAGCACAGATACGCAGTATTTT.

The chain is built from TRBV7-2 and TRBJ1-6; 9 nucleotides agree with TRBD1. CDR3 size: 16 residues. The junction had 11 bases not matched to a gene; V was cut back by 5 bases and J by 9 bases. Germline V gene sequence: CDR1 SGHTA, CDR2 FQGNSA. The CDR3 sequence is CASSPRSTGGGSPLHF. CDR3 bases: TGTGCCAGCAGCCCAAGATCGACAGGGGGGGGTTCACCCCTCCACTTT.

This rearrangement joins TRBV9 to TRBJ1-6; D is undetermined. Germline V gene sequence: CDR1 SGDLS, CDR2 YYNGEE. Deletions cut 0 bases from V and 0 bases from J, with 7 bases between. There are 16 residues in the CDR3. CDR3 residues: CASSVEPSSYNSPLHF. The CDR3 nucleotides are TGTGCCAGCAGCGTAGAGCCCAGCTCCTATAATTCACCCCTCCACTTT.

The CDR3 DNA reads TGTGCCAGCAGCCAAGGGGACGGCGGCTACACCTTC. The encoded protein is CASSQGDGGYTF. The V gene is TRBV4-2, the J gene TRBJ1-2, with a weak D call TRBD1 (5 bases). CDR3 length: 12 amino acids. V was cut by 1 base and J by 8 bases, with 8 bases left in between. Germline CDR1 is LGHNA and CDR2 is YNFKEQ.

This clone turned up a few times. The chain employs TRBV5-6 and TRBJ1-6; D possibly corresponds to TRBD1 (6 bases). The ends were cut back, 1 base at V and 5 bases at J, with 10 bases in the middle. The CDR3 runs 15 residues. Germline values: CDR1 SGHDT, CDR2 YYEEEE. The CDR3 loop reads CASSLPQGNNSPLHF. CDR3 nucleotides: TGTGCCAGCAGCTTGCCACAGGGCAATAATTCACCCCTCCACTTT.

This chain links TRBV2 with TRBJ1-6; possible D gene TRBD1, 6 bases. Trimming shortened V by 11 bases and J by 9 bases, and 20 bases separated the two germline ends. The CDR3 loop spans 14 amino acids. The germline V gene encodes CDR1 SNHLY and CDR2 FYNNEI. CDR3 bases: TGTGCCGGGCACAGGGAACAGGGCCTTTCACCCCTCCACTTT. Amino acids: CAGHREQGLSPLHF.

V usage is TRBV18 and J usage is TRBJ1-2; D ambiguous. The V end lost 3 bases, the J end lost 2 bases, and 7 bases lay between the germline ends. The CDR3 length is 13 residues. In germline, CDR1 is KGHSH, CDR2 LQKENI. CDR3 sequence (DNA): TGTGCCAGCTCACCCTCACGGAACTATGGCTACACCTTC. Translating gives CASSPSRNYGYTF.

In DNA, the CDR3 is TGTGCCAGCAGCTTTAACTCGAATAGTGGCAATGAGCAGTTCTTC. It is translated as CASSFNSNSGNEQFF. This chain connects TRBV7-3 to TRBJ2-1; D remains ambiguous. There are 15 residues in the CDR3. CDR1 and CDR2 (germline): SGHTA, FQGTGA. With 3 bases removed from V and 6 bases from J, the gap between germline ends came to 15 bases. The complete variable domain, with remaining parts taken from reference TRBV7-3 and TRBJ2-1, reads GAGVSQTPSNKVTEKGKYVELRCDPISGHTALYWYRQSLGQGPEFLIYFQGTGAADDSGLPNDRFFAVRPEGSVSTLKIQRTERGDSAVYLCASSFNSNSGNEQFFGPGTRLTVL.

The J gene is TRBJ2-7, the V gene TRBV28, with TRBD1 as a possible D gene (5 bases). The CDR3 is 14 amino acids. The germline V gene has CDR1 MDHEN and CDR2 SYDVKM. Trimming took 7 bases from V and 0 from J, leaving 13 bases between them. CDR3 loop: CASKWGDFSYEQYF. DNA of the CDR3: TGTGCCAGCAAGTGGGGCGATTTCTCCTACGAGCAGTACTTC.

This clone was found a few times. CDR3 sequence: CASSGTGASSGNTIYF. The CDR3 DNA sequence: TGTGCCAGTAGTGGGACAGGGGCGAGCTCTGGAAACACCATATATTTT. The chain employs TRBV19 and TRBJ1-3; 10 nucleotides align to TRBD1. With V trimmed by 5 bases and J by 0 bases, 4 bases remained unmatched. This CDR3 comprises 16 residues. Per the germline V gene, CDR1 is LNHDA and CDR2 is SQIVND (reference sequence).

The chain couples TRBV27 to TRBJ2-1; TRBD2 agrees at 9 bases. The CDR3 is 14 residues long. Unmatched junction bases numbered 7, after V lost 8 bases and J lost 5 bases. Germline V gene lookup returns CDR1 MNHEY and CDR2 SMNVEV (reference sequence). The CDR3 here is CASYSGSLHNEQFF. As DNA, the CDR3 is TGTGCCAGCTATAGCGGGAGTCTCCACAATGAGCAGTTCTTC.

V usage is TRBV5-4 and J usage is TRBJ2-7, with D perhaps TRBD1 (6 bases). V dropped 0 bases and J dropped 1 base, with 8 bases sitting between them. Per the germline V gene, CDR1 is SGHNT and CDR2 is YYREEE (reference sequence). The CDR3 sequence is 14 residues long. The CDR3 sequence: CASSLVDSSYEQYF. The CDR3 coding sequence is TGTGCCAGCAGCTTGGTGGACAGTTCCTACGAGCAGTACTTC.

The chain joins TRBV10-3 to TRBJ2-5, with D unclear. The DNA end lines up better with TRBJ2-7; the J call may be wrong. The CDR3 sequence is 12 residues long. Germline CDR1 ENHRY, CDR2 SYGVKD. CDR3 nucleotides: TGTGCCATCAGTGAGCCACTCTACGAGCAGTACTTC. Translating gives CAISEPLYEQYF.

The gene calls are TRBV7-2 and TRBJ1-1; no definite D call. The V end was cut by 6 bases, the J end by 4 bases, with 12 bases between. Germline assignment: CDR1 SGHTA and CDR2 FQGNSA. This CDR3 comprises 13 residues. CDR3 nucleotides: TGTGCCAGCAGATTTACACCGGGCACTGAAGCTTTCTTT. Protein: CASRFTPGTEAFF.

The rearrangement links TRBV7-9 to TRBJ1-4, with 7 nucleotides matching TRBD1. V dropped 5 bases and J dropped 4; count of bases not matched to a gene: 4. The CDR3 sequence is 14 residues long. The germline V gene has CDR1 SEHNR and CDR2 FQNEAQ (reference sequence). The CDR3 sequence is CASSLRQGNEKLFF. For the CDR3, the DNA is TGTGCCAGCAGCCTCCGACAGGGTAATGAAAAACTGTTTTTT.

The genes are TRBV2 and TRBJ2-5; perhaps TRBD1 as D (5 bases). The CDR3 sequence is 13 residues long. The germline gives CDR1 SNHLY, CDR2 FYNNEI. Trimming left V 7 bases short and J 5 bases short, with 14 bases between. The CDR3 protein is CASTEPGKETQYF. DNA of the CDR3: TGTGCCAGCACCGAGCCAGGGAAGGAGACCCAGTACTTC.

The chain has TRBV6-1 and TRBJ2-2; 8 positions match TRBD1. The CDR3 runs 17 residues. Germline CDR1 is MNHNS and CDR2 is SASEGT. Losses at the gene ends were 1 base for V and 0 bases for J; bases not matched to a gene: 4. The CDR3 DNA sequence: TGTGCCAGCAGTGAAGAGACAGGGGCCTCGAACACCGGGGAGCTGTTTTTT. Its protein is CASSEETGASNTGELFF.

The rearrangement uses TRBV7-2 and TRBJ1-6, with D maybe TRBD1 (5 bases). The CDR3 spans 19 residues. The germline V gene has CDR1 SGHTA and CDR2 FQGNSA. V was pared by 1 base and J by 4 bases, with 20 bases between. The DNA of the CDR3 is TGTGCCAGCAGCTTAGAAGGCCAACCGGGACTCAATTATAATTCACCCCTCCACTTT. Protein product: CASSLEGQPGLNYNSPLHF.

The V gene is TRBV5-1, the J gene TRBJ2-7; TRBD2 might be the D (6 bases). The CDR3 runs 14 residues. Between the trimmed V and J ends, which lost 1 base and 3 bases, there was a span of 11 bases. CDR1 and CDR2 (germline): SGHRS, YFSETQ. CDR3 bases: TGCGCCAGCAGCTTGATCGGGGGTAGCTACGAGCAGTACTTC. Protein sequence: CASSLIGGSYEQYF.

The genes are TRBV18 and TRBJ2-1, with 10 nucleotides matching TRBD2. The CDR3 is 15 amino acids. Germline V lookup: CDR1 KGHSH, CDR2 LQKENI. The J segment lost 10 bases and the V segment lost 0 bases, leaving 6 bases of the junction unmatched. The CDR3 loop reads CASSPPQREGGEQFF. The CDR3 nucleotides read TGTGCCAGCTCACCACCCCAGCGGGAGGGCGGCGAGCAGTTCTTC.

The CDR3 reads CAISESSWSRQEAGYTF. CDR3 coding DNA: TGTGCCATCAGTGAGTCGTCGTGGTCGAGACAGGAGGCTGGCTACACCTTC. The chain uses TRBV10-3 and TRBJ1-2; perhaps TRBD1 as D (6 bases). Per the germline V gene, CDR1 is ENHRY and CDR2 is SYGVKD. The CDR3 length is 17 residues. The ends were cut back, 0 bases at V and 7 bases at J, with 21 bases in the middle.